The TCR beta chain described here comes from a study of regulatory T cells in long-lasting Graves disease. The study, taken as a whole, reports: Peripheral blood, not thyroid tissue, was the sole material studied. Relative to newly diagnosed Graves' patients, persistent ones had lower TCR diversity.

The time point: persistent/refractory GD, antithyroid drugs over 5 years with positive TRAb. The authors made the TCR library using RNA they extracted from PBMCs. Points on this clonotype: Its antigen is not known.

After removal of 1 base from V and 3 bases from J, the junction contained 6 bases not matched to a gene. This CDR3 contains 17 residues. The V gene's germline CDR1 is SGHVS and CDR2 FNYEAQ. For TCR beta, libraries came from iRepertoire HTBI primers and Arm-PCR of CDR3 regions. A single record per CDR3 protein comes from TCRdb applying MiXCR to the multiplex PCR reads. The table has some 370,000 distinct CDR3 sequences, roughly 24% seen once. The V and J genes are TRBV7-6 and TRBJ2-7; 13 bases fit TRBD2. The TCR sequence derives from a woman in her 40s with Graves disease. This material consisted of peripheral blood mononuclear cells (PBMCs), taken when the disease was refractory, from a patient treated with antithyroid drugs. The CDR3 sequence is CASSLGPGTSGIYEQYF. CDR3 coding DNA: TGTGCCAGCAGCTTAGGTCCCGGGACTAGCGGGATCTACGAGCAGTACTTC.